The 23 T cell receptor beta chains given below trace back to one sample, sequenced in a study of T cells in Graves' hyperthyroidism and ophthalmopathy. RNA transcripts were the template for amplifying TCR beta CDR3 regions. Carried out on the TCR CDR3, a first-round RT-PCR used the HTBI primer set. TCRdb called the multiplex PCR reads again in MiXCR, with one record for every CDR3 protein. The sample yields almost 500,000 distinct CDR3 sequences, roughly 22% seen once. The sample taken for sequencing was blood. These receptors came from a woman in her seventies with Graves' ophthalmopathy.

There are a few counts of this clonotype. This may stem from a read error, because a much larger clone lies one nucleotide away. The chain links TRBV7-2 to TRBJ2-3; D might be TRBD1 (7 bases). The CDR3 runs 15 residues. V shed 3 bases and J shed 3 bases, with 13 bases lying between them. Looked up from germline, CDR1 is SGHTA and CDR2 is FQGNSA. CDR3 loop: CTSSFWTGGTDTQYF. The CDR3 coding sequence is TGTACCAGCAGCTTCTGGACAGGAGGGACAGATACGCAGTATTTT. Using reference TRBV7-2 and TRBJ2-3 for the parts outside the CDR3, the full variable domain is GAGVSQSPSNKVTEKGKDVELRCDPISGHTALYWYRQSLGQGLEFLIYFQGNSAPDKSGLPSDRFSAERTGGSVSTLTIQRTQQEDSAVYLCTSSFWTGGTDTQYFGPGTRLTVL.

This clonotype was detected many times. J is TRBJ2-3 and V is TRBV28; D uncertain. The CDR3 length is 13 residues. V dropped 5 bases and J dropped 5 bases, with 11 bases sitting between them. Germline V CDR1 and CDR2: MDHEN, SYDVKM. CDR3 sequence (DNA): TGTGCCAGCAGTATACCCCCGGGAGATACGCAGTATTTT. Protein sequence: CASSIPPGDTQYF. The whole variable domain, filled in from reference TRBV28 and TRBJ2-3, reads DVKVTQSSRYLVKRTGEKVFLECVQDMDHENMFWYRQDPGLGLRLIYFSYDVKMKEKGDIPEGYSVSREKKERFSLILESASTNQTSMYLCASSIPPGDTQYFGPGTRLTVL.

This clonotype has ten or more counts. The V gene is TRBV2, the J gene TRBJ2-1; no clear D. This CDR3 has 15 amino acids. The V gene lost 3 bases and the J gene lost 0 bases, with 9 bases spanning the gap. Germline lookup yields CDR1 SNHLY and CDR2 FYNNEI. The DNA for the CDR3 is TGTGCCAGCAGTGATGCCTTTAGCTCCTACAATGAGCAGTTCTTC. Its translation is CASSDAFSSYNEQFF. The full variable domain, rest sourced from reference TRBV2 and TRBJ2-1, is EPEVTQTPSHQVTQMGQEVILRCVPISNHLYFYWYRQILGQKVEFLVSFYNNEISEKSEIFDDQFSVERPDGSNFTLKIRSTKLEDSAMYFCASSDAFSSYNEQFFGPGTRLTVL.

Ten or more counts support this clonotype. The chain uses TRBV12-3 or TRBV12-4 and TRBJ1-5; tentatively, D is TRBD1 (6 bases). V was cut by 2 bases and J by 9 bases, with 14 bases left in between. The CDR3 consists of 14 residues. The CDR3 DNA reads TGTGCCAGCAGTTTAAGGCAGGGGAGGGGGCCCCAGCATTTT. Residues: CASSLRQGRGPQHF.

Concerning this clonotype itself: A much larger clone differs by one base, so this may be a read error. The CDR3 carries no conserved terminal phenylalanine or tryptophan, so it likely arises from a read error. This chain uses TRBV7-2 with TRBJ1-2, with 10 bases lining up with TRBD1. The germline CDR1 and CDR2 sequences are SGHTA and FQGNSA. The length of the CDR3 is 14 residues. V dropped 3 bases and J dropped 8; count of bases not matched to a gene: 6. This chain's CDR3 is CASSLAGTGAGYTL. The CDR3 nucleotides are TGTGCCAGCAGCTTGGCTGGGACAGGGGCCGGCTACACCCTC.

This clonotype was seen only a few times. The chain combines TRBV7-9 with TRBJ2-7, with TRBD2 matching 13 bases. This CDR3 is 17 amino acids long. Trimming took 4 bases from V and 3 from J; bases not matched to a gene: 9. Germline V gives CDR1 SEHNR, CDR2 FQNEAQ (reference sequence). Here the CDR3 reads CASSSSGTSGIHYEQYF. The CDR3 DNA reads as TGTGCCAGCAGCTCGTCCGGGACTAGCGGGATTCACTACGAGCAGTACTTC.

Many counts were recorded for this clonotype. The rearrangement links TRBV2 to TRBJ2-2; 15 bases agree with TRBD2. With 6 bases clipped from V and 3 bases from J, the junction kept 17 bases outside the gene matches. The CDR3 runs 21 residues. The germline gives CDR1 SNHLY, CDR2 FYNNEI. The CDR3 bases are TGTGCCAGCAGCGCTAATCGAGTTGGACTAGCGGGAGGGCCGGACACCGGGGAGCTGTTTTTT. It yields the protein CASSANRVGLAGGPDTGELFF. Full variable domain (rest looked up from reference TRBV2 and TRBJ2-2): EPEVTQTPSHQVTQMGQEVILRCVPISNHLYFYWYRQILGQKVEFLVSFYNNEISEKSEIFDDQFSVERPDGSNFTLKIRSTKLEDSAMYFCASSANRVGLAGGPDTGELFFGEGSRLTVL.

This chain uses TRBV18 with TRBJ2-1; 9 bases line up with TRBD2. Trimming removed 3 bases from V and 1 base from J; junction bases left unmatched: 7. CDR3 length: 17 amino acids. Germline V gene sequence: CDR1 KGHSH, CDR2 LQKENI. CDR3 loop: CASSPASGAASYNEQFF. The CDR3 DNA reads TGTGCCAGCTCACCGGCTAGCGGGGCCGCATCCTACAATGAGCAGTTCTTC.

V and J are TRBV7-2 and TRBJ2-3; 9 bases match TRBD2. The germline V gene encodes CDR1 SGHTA and CDR2 FQGNSA. V trimming: 1 base; J trimming: 4 bases; junction bases outside the gene matches: 6. This CDR3 has 16 amino acids. The CDR3 DNA follows: TGTGCCAGCAGCTTAGGGGCGGGAGGGCCCGCAGATACGCAGTATTTT. Translated: CASSLGAGGPADTQYF.

This clonotype appeared many times. V and J are TRBV12-3 or TRBV12-4 and TRBJ2-3; 14 positions agree with TRBD2. This CDR3 has 16 residues. The V segment lost 3 bases and the J segment 4 bases; nucleotides outside the gene matches: 3. The CDR3 region is CASSFGTSGSADTQYF. The DNA of the CDR3 is TGTGCCAGCAGTTTTGGGACTAGCGGGAGTGCAGATACGCAGTATTTT.

J is TRBJ2-5 and V is TRBV15, with D maybe TRBD1 (6 bases). The CDR3 covers 13 residues. V was trimmed by 3 bases and J by 6 bases, leaving 11 bases between them. The germline V gene has CDR1 LNHNV and CDR2 YYDKDF (reference sequence). The CDR3: CATSSGQFKTQYF. The CDR3 bases are TGTGCCACCAGCAGCGGACAGTTCAAGACCCAGTACTTC.

The chain employs TRBV20-1 and TRBJ2-1; 9 bases agree with TRBD2. The CDR3 sequence is 17 residues long. J was trimmed by 1 base and V by 3 bases; bases with no gene match: 10. The germline CDR1 and CDR2 sequences are DFQATT and SNEGSKA (reference sequence). The CDR3 loop is CSARASLAGRSYNEQFF. CDR3 DNA: TGCAGTGCTAGGGCAAGCCTAGCGGGGCGTTCCTACAATGAGCAGTTCTTC.

This clonotype occurred many times. V and J are TRBV20-1 and TRBJ1-1, with D possibly TRBD1 on 6 matching bases. V lost 4 bases and J 1 base, leaving 10 bases between the germline ends. The CDR3 is 13 residues long. The germline V gene encodes CDR1 DFQATT and CDR2 SNEGSKA (reference sequence). The CDR3 sequence is CSANPTGNTEAFF. DNA of the CDR3: TGCAGTGCTAACCCGACAGGGAACACTGAAGCTTTCTTT.

J is TRBJ1-2 and V is TRBV12-3 or TRBV12-4; a possible D gene is TRBD1 (5 bases). The CDR3 consists of 15 residues. V lost 2 bases and J 5 bases, leaving 15 bases between the germline ends. CDR3 nucleotides: TGTGCCAGCAGTTTATTTAGGCGGGGGATGTATGGCTACACCTTC. Translating it yields CASSLFRRGMYGYTF.

This clonotype was seen many times. The chain carries TRBV7-9 and TRBJ2-7; TRBD1 matches at 7 bases. Per the germline V gene, CDR1 is SEHNR and CDR2 is FQNEAQ (reference sequence). V was clipped by 4 bases and J by 4 bases; unmatched bases: 7. The CDR3 spans 14 residues. CDR3 nucleotides: TGTGCCAGCAGCTCAGAGGGGGCGCGGTACGAGCAGTACTTC. Translation: CASSSEGARYEQYF.

This clonotype has at least ten counts. The junction and the germline gene differ at one end; a read error may be behind it. The chain is built from TRBV5-1 and TRBJ2-6; no firm D call. Germline assignment: CDR1 SGHRS and CDR2 YFSETQ. CDR3 length: 15 amino acids. CDR3 nucleotides: TGTGCCAGCAGCTTAGTGGGCTCTGGGGCCAACGTCCTGACTTTC. This gives the protein CASSLVGSGANVLTF.

This chain connects TRBV27 to TRBJ1-6, with D perhaps matching TRBD1 (6 bases). The V end lost 4 bases, the J end lost 7 bases, and 11 bases lay between the germline ends. Germline loops: CDR1 MNHEY, CDR2 SMNVEV (reference sequence). There are 14 residues in the CDR3. The CDR3 DNA sequence: TGTGCCAGCAGTTCCGCCAGGGGAAATTCACCCCTCCACTTT. Translation: CASSSARGNSPLHF.

The chain recombines TRBV7-3 with TRBJ2-1; a weak D match, TRBD1 (5 bases). The CDR3 is 16 amino acids. Germline V gene lookup returns CDR1 SGHTA and CDR2 FQGTGA. Trimming left V 2 bases short and J 10 bases short, with 21 bases between. The CDR3 DNA sequence: TGTGCCAGCAGCTTATCCCCGGCAGGGAACTCTGGCGAGCAGTTCTTC. It translates to CASSLSPAGNSGEQFF.

This clonotype has at least ten counts. V and J are TRBV12-3 or TRBV12-4 and TRBJ1-2; D remains unclear. The CDR3 covers 15 residues. V was cut by 1 base and J by 0 bases, with 9 bases left in between. CDR3 protein: CASSLGPSSNYGYTF. The DNA of the CDR3 is TGTGCCAGCAGTTTAGGTCCGTCTTCTAACTATGGCTACACCTTC.

As concerns this clonotype: One junction end does not reproduce the germline sequence, and a read error may be involved. The rearrangement joins TRBV7-3 to TRBJ2-2; TRBD1 agrees at 7 bases. CDR3 size: 15 residues. Germline CDR1 reads SGHTA; CDR2 reads FQGTGA. Here the CDR3 reads CASSPQGQTTRELFF. CDR3 coding DNA: TGTGCCAGCAGCCCCCAGGGACAGACCACCAGGGAGCTGTTTTTT.

The chain uses TRBV30 and TRBJ2-7; no definite D call. The germline V gene has CDR1 GTSNPN and CDR2 SVGIG (reference sequence). The CDR3 runs 12 residues. With 6 bases removed from V and 4 bases from J, the gap between germline ends came to 13 bases. The CDR3 spells CACLGYKYEQYF. CDR3 coding DNA: TGTGCCTGTTTGGGATACAAGTACGAGCAGTACTTC.

The J gene is TRBJ2-7, the V gene TRBV27; 8 nucleotides align to TRBD1. Trimming at V came to 5 bases and at J to 4 bases, leaving 7 bases not matched to a gene. The CDR3 runs 14 residues. From germline, CDR1 is MNHEY and CDR2 SMNVEV (reference sequence). The CDR3 nucleotides are TGTGCCAGCAGTAGGACAGGGCTCCGGTACGAGCAGTACTTC. It is translated as CASSRTGLRYEQYF.

The chain couples TRBV5-1 to TRBJ1-2, with 7 bases aligning to TRBD1. J lost 4 bases, V lost 0 bases, and 6 bases had no gene match. The CDR3 is 15 residues long. Germline values: CDR1 SGHRS, CDR2 YFSETQ. CDR3 sequence reads: CASSLGGQIVYGYTF. DNA of the CDR3: TGCGCCAGCAGCTTGGGGGGACAGATTGTCTATGGCTACACCTTC.